One sample yielded the 19 T cell receptor beta chains listed below, sequenced in a study of cytomegalovirus exposure and HLA in healthy donors. Both 60 Vbeta primers and 13 Jbeta primers went into the PCR. The protocol was immunoSEQ multiplex PCR, while the TCRdb copy is restricted to in-frame clones and leaves out a portion. The data contain about 140,000 clones, around 80% of them singletons. Material for sequencing was PBMCs. Receptor source: a female donor in good health and CMV-seronegative.

The V gene is TRBV7-6, the J gene TRBJ2-7; tentative D call: TRBD2 (7 bases). The germline V gene encodes CDR1 SGHVS and CDR2 FNYEAQ. V was clipped by 5 bases and J by 6 bases, with 14 bases between them. The CDR3 consists of 13 residues. For the CDR3, the DNA is TGTGCCAGCAGCGCCTCGGGGGGCCCCGAGCAGTACTTC. It codes for CASSASGGPEQYF.

The V call is TRBV10-3, the J call TRBJ2-7; D perhaps matches TRBD1 (5 bases). Germline CDR1 is ENHRY and CDR2 is SYGVKD. V lost 0 bases, J lost 0 bases, and 12 bases lay in between. The CDR3 contains 16 residues. The CDR3 nucleotides are TGTGCCATCAGTGAGTCGTGGACACAGAGCTCCTACGAGCAGTACTTC. It yields the protein CAISESWTQSSYEQYF.

The chain is built from TRBV5-8 and TRBJ2-5, with no clear D. Germline-derived CDR1 and CDR2 are SGHTS and YDEGEE. Between the trimmed V and J ends, which lost 0 bases and 9 bases, there was a span of 6 bases. The length of the CDR3 is 11 residues. This CDR3 is CASSLGTAQYF. For the CDR3, the DNA is TGTGCCAGCAGCTTGGGAACTGCCCAGTACTTC.

This clone was observed a few times. The chain combines TRBV11-2 with TRBJ1-6, with TRBD1 matching 8 bases. V lost 6 bases, J lost 8 bases, and 9 bases stayed unmatched. This CDR3 region has 15 residues. Germline V lookup: CDR1 SGHAT, CDR2 FQNNGV. This CDR3 reads CASRQKTGDYSPLHF. The CDR3 region has the DNA TGTGCCAGCAGGCAAAAGACAGGGGACTATTCACCCCTCCACTTT.

This clone was counted a few times. This chain links TRBV6-1 with TRBJ1-4; 8 bases match TRBD1. The CDR3 is 14 residues long. V gave up 6 bases and J gave up 5 bases; unmatched junction bases: 5. CDR1 is MNHNS, CDR2 SASEGT, per germline. CDR3 sequence: CASRRQGQNEKLFF. The CDR3 nucleotides read TGTGCCAGCAGGAGACAGGGGCAAAATGAAAAACTGTTTTTT.

The rearrangement links TRBV28 to TRBJ2-5; maybe TRBD1 (5 bases). This CDR3 spans 14 amino acids. Between the trimmed V and J ends, which lost 2 bases and 1 base, there was a span of 8 bases. CDR1 is MDHEN and CDR2 is SYDVKM in the germline V gene. CDR3 loop: CASSLIGVQETQYF. CDR3 nucleotides: TGTGCCAGCAGTTTAATAGGGGTCCAAGAGACCCAGTACTTC.

The gene calls are TRBV2 and TRBJ1-1, with D perhaps matching TRBD1 (5 bases). V was clipped by 6 bases and J by 1 base, with 9 bases between them. CDR3 length: 13 residues. The germline V gene encodes CDR1 SNHLY and CDR2 FYNNEI. The CDR3 coding sequence is TGTGCCAGCAGGATAGACAGGAACACTGAAGCTTTCTTT. Amino acids: CASRIDRNTEAFF.

V is TRBV4-2 and J is TRBJ2-2, with D hard to call. CDR3 length: 15 residues. V dropped 1 base and J dropped 4 bases, with 10 bases sitting between them. CDR1 is LGHNA, CDR2 YNFKEQ, per germline. The DNA for the CDR3 is TGTGCCAGCAGCCAAGTCCGGCGGAGCACCGGGGAGCTGTTTTTT. The encoded protein is CASSQVRRSTGELFF.

The V gene is TRBV7-9, the J gene TRBJ1-1; D might be TRBD1 (6 bases). CDR3 length: 13 amino acids. V was trimmed by 5 bases and J by 5 bases, leaving 12 bases between them. Germline loops: CDR1 SEHNR, CDR2 FQNEAQ (reference sequence). The CDR3 DNA sequence: TGTGCCAGCAGCCCGGGGGGCGGAACTGAAGCTTTCTTT. Its translation is CASSPGGGTEAFF.

This clone was seen a handful of times. J is TRBJ1-2 and V is TRBV5-4, with 10 bases lining up with TRBD1. The V gene's germline CDR1 is SGHNT and CDR2 YYREEE (reference sequence). The V gene end was trimmed by 3 bases and the J gene end by 6 bases; junction bases not matched to a gene: 5. The CDR3 contains 14 residues. Written as DNA, the CDR3 is TGTGCCAGCAGCTGGGGACAGGGGACAGATGGCTACACCTTC. Protein: CASSWGQGTDGYTF.

The table lists this clone with a count of one. This CDR3 is CASSQRAGQTQGAFF. In DNA, the CDR3 is TGTGCCAGCAGCCAAAGGGCGGGACAGACTCAAGGAGCTTTCTTT. The chain carries TRBV4-2 and TRBJ1-1, with 7 bases lining up with TRBD1. Germline values: CDR1 LGHNA, CDR2 YNFKEQ. The J segment lost 10 bases and the V segment lost 2 bases, leaving 13 bases of the junction unmatched. This CDR3 is 15 amino acids long.

The V and J genes are TRBV5-4 and TRBJ2-4; 7 bases match TRBD1. There are 15 residues in the CDR3. Germline V gene lookup returns CDR1 SGHNT and CDR2 YYREEE (reference sequence). V shed 4 bases and J 3 bases; nucleotides not matched to a gene: 7. DNA for the CDR3: TGTGCCAGCAGCCCCGACAGGGATGGCAAAAACATTCAGTACTTC. Its protein product is CASSPDRDGKNIQYF.

This clone was seen a single time. This chain connects TRBV28 to TRBJ2-3; D gene unclear. In germline, CDR1 is MDHEN, CDR2 SYDVKM. This CDR3 is 12 amino acids long. The V and J ends lost 6 bases and 11 bases respectively, with 15 bases between them. In DNA form, the CDR3 reads TGTGCCAGCAGGGAGCCAGCCCTTGGGCAGTATTTT. Translating it yields CASREPALGQYF.

The chain carries TRBV19 and TRBJ1-2; D perhaps matches TRBD1 (5 bases). This CDR3 comprises 15 residues. Germline V gene lookup returns CDR1 LNHDA and CDR2 SQIVND (reference sequence). V lost 7 bases to trimming and J lost 3 bases, with 18 bases between them. The CDR3 DNA follows: TGTGCCAGTACCATGGGGGGATCACTCGACTATGGCTACACCTTC. Its protein is CASTMGGSLDYGYTF.

The chain links TRBV6-6 to TRBJ2-3, with 12 bases matching TRBD2. The V gene end was trimmed by 4 bases and the J gene end by 5 bases; junction bases not matched to a gene: 7. Germline V lookup: CDR1 MNHNY, CDR2 SVGAGI (reference sequence). The CDR3 loop spans 16 amino acids. CDR3 sequence: CASSLSSGRAGDTQYF. CDR3 coding DNA: TGTGCCAGCAGTTTATCTAGCGGGAGGGCGGGAGATACGCAGTATTTT.

This clone was detected only once. The rearrangement joins TRBV10-3 to TRBJ2-7, with 11 bases that match TRBD1. The CDR3 loop spans 14 amino acids. Germline V gene data show CDR1 as ENHRY and CDR2 as SYGVKD. Trimming removed 9 bases from V and 2 bases from J; junction bases left unmatched: 6. The DNA for the CDR3 is TGTGCCATAGGGACAGGGGGTTACCCCTACGAGCAGTACTTC. It is translated as CAIGTGGYPYEQYF.

The chain recombines TRBV14 with TRBJ2-5; 8 nucleotides line up with TRBD1. Germline CDR1 reads SGHDN; CDR2 reads FVKESK. V gave up 1 base and J gave up 5 bases; unmatched junction bases: 12. CDR3 length: 17 amino acids. CDR3 nucleotides: TGTGCCAGCAGCCAAGCCCGAGAACAGGGGGTTCCGGAGACCCAGTACTTC. This translates into CASSQAREQGVPETQYF. Variable domain in full (rest from reference TRBV14 and TRBJ2-5): EAGVTQFPSHSVIEKGQTVTLRCDPISGHDNLYWYRRVMGKEIKFLLHFVKESKQDESGMPNNRFLAERTGGTYSTLKVQPAELEDSGVYFCASSQAREQGVPETQYFGPGTRLLVL.

The chain is built from TRBV14 and TRBJ2-7; 9 nucleotides match TRBD2. V shed 3 bases, J shed 5 bases, and the junction held 14 bases outside the gene matches. Germline V lookup: CDR1 SGHDN, CDR2 FVKESK. The CDR3 sequence is 17 residues long. CDR3 nucleotide sequence: TGTGCCAGCAGCCACCCCGGGTTGCGGGAGGGCCTCGACGAGCAGTACTTC. This codes for CASSHPGLREGLDEQYF.

V gene TRBV6-1 combines with J gene TRBJ1-1; D gene unclear. In germline, CDR1 is MNHNS, CDR2 SASEGT. V was cut by 2 bases and J by 1 base, with 8 bases left in between. This CDR3 is built from 14 residues. The CDR3 is CASSEWAGNTEAFF. As DNA, the CDR3 is TGTGCCAGCAGTGAATGGGCGGGGAACACTGAAGCTTTCTTT.